The clone carrying this T cell receptor beta chain was counted only a few times. The CDR3 covers 13 residues. The germline CDR1 and CDR2 sequences are LGHNA and YSLEER. The ends were cut back, 5 bases at V and 9 bases at J, with 14 bases in the middle. This sample's time point: patch test 1, 2 weeks after DPC sensitization. The treatment was: therapeutic diphenylcyclopropenone sensitization with weekly scalp DPC. The data stem from a study of human T cells and chemical hapten exposure. In the study overall: Each week of the roughly 24-week study, patients had diphenylcyclopropenone applied to the scalp. Patch testing placed 0.01% DPC on the upper back, with readings at 6 days.

One entry per CDR3 protein, called by TCRdb with MiXCR from the RACE reads. The sample carries approximately 340,000 distinct CDR3 sequences, around 7% recorded once. This clonotype was obtained from a woman aged 18-29 years with alopecia areata. Some clones in this sample may be carry-over from other donors' samples. This rearrangement joins TRBV4-3 to TRBJ2-1, with D possibly called TRBD1 or TRBD2 (5 bases each). Sequencing was performed on whole blood, taken in connection with sensitization to the hapten diphenylcyclopropenone (DPC). CDR3 amino acids: CASSAMGVGEQFF. The CDR3 nucleotides are TGCGCCAGCAGCGCAATGGGGGTAGGTGAGCAGTTCTTC.